This passage covers 10 T cell receptor beta chains from one sample sequenced in a study of blood T cell repertoires in COVID-19. Repertoires were generated with immunoSEQ multiplex PCR, while TCRdb's copy carries only in-frame clones and drops some. The data contain hundreds of thousands of clones, roughly 88% of them singletons. Sequencing was done on a sample of peripheral blood. The receptors here all came from a woman aged 40 to 50 who had recovered from COVID-19.

This chain uses TRBV19 with TRBJ2-7; D perhaps matches TRBD2 (5 bases). Germline V CDR1 and CDR2: LNHDA, SQIVND (reference sequence). V shed 3 bases and J shed 3 bases, with 12 bases lying between them. The CDR3 totals 14 residues. Written as DNA, the CDR3 is TGTGCCAGTAGTATTATGCGAGGGTTCTACGAGCAGTACTTC. Amino acid sequence: CASSIMRGFYEQYF. The full variable domain, in which reference TRBV19 and TRBJ2-7 provide the parts outside the CDR3, is DGGITQSPKYLFRKEGQNVTLSCEQNLNHDAMYWYRQDPGQGLRLIYYSQIVNDFQKGDIAEGYSVSREKKESFPLTVTSAQKNPTAFYLCASSIMRGFYEQYFGPGTRLTVT.

The CDR3 nucleotides read TGTGCCAGCAGCGGCTTAGAGGCTGGAAACACCATATATTTT. Translated: CASSGLEAGNTIYF. The chain has TRBV9 and TRBJ1-3, with unresolved D. Trimming took off 3 bases at V and 2 bases at J, with 9 bases between the two ends. The CDR3 runs 14 residues. CDR1 SGDLS and CDR2 YYNGEE come from the germline V gene.

CDR3 protein: CASSLLAGGAYEQYF. The CDR3 bases are TGCGCCAGCAGCTTACTAGCGGGAGGAGCGTACGAGCAGTACTTC. The V call is TRBV5-1, the J call TRBJ2-7, with 12 bases identical to TRBD2. This CDR3 is built from 15 residues. V shed 2 bases, J shed 4 bases, and the junction held 4 bases outside the gene matches. The germline V gene has CDR1 SGHRS and CDR2 YFSETQ.

The chain joins TRBV3-1 (or the pseudogene TRBV3-2) to TRBJ2-3; possible D gene TRBD1, 6 bases. CDR1 and CDR2 from the germline V gene are LGHDT and YNNKEL (reference sequence). The length of the CDR3 is 18 residues. Trimming shortened V by 2 bases and J by 3 bases, and 21 bases separated the two germline ends. The CDR3 sequence: CASSQRGGDRPWTDTQYF. CDR3 DNA sequence: TGTGCCAGCAGCCAAAGGGGTGGTGACAGGCCCTGGACAGATACGCAGTATTTT.

The chain joins TRBV7-2 to TRBJ2-7, with TRBD2 matching 8 bases. The ends lost 3 bases at V and 13 bases at J; junction bases unmatched: 11. Germline CDR1 is SGHTA and CDR2 is FQGNSA. The CDR3 contains 13 residues. CDR3 bases: TGTGCCAGCAGCTTGTATCAGCGGGAGTTCGGATACTTC. This translates into CASSLYQREFGYF.

This chain joins TRBV5-1 and TRBJ1-4; D is ambiguous. The germline V and J ends were trimmed by 1 base and 4 bases, with 11 bases remaining between them. The CDR3 contains 15 residues. Germline V gene data show CDR1 as SGHRS and CDR2 as YFSETQ. The CDR3 DNA sequence: TGCGCCAGCAGCTTGACGCGGACTGTTAATGAAAAACTGTTTTTT. This encodes CASSLTRTVNEKLFF.

The chain is built from TRBV6-5 and TRBJ1-5; D is possibly TRBD1 (5 bases). Germline V gene data show CDR1 as MNHEY and CDR2 as SVGAGI. The CDR3 is made up of 15 amino acids. V shed 5 bases and J shed 1 base, with 12 bases lying between them. The CDR3 spells CASSRTRASNQPQHF. For the CDR3, the DNA is TGTGCCAGCAGTAGGACCAGGGCGAGCAATCAGCCCCAGCATTTT.

The CDR3 bases are TGTGCCAGCACCCTTTCAGGGGAAAATGGCTACACCTTC. Translating it yields CASTLSGENGYTF. J is TRBJ1-2 and V is TRBV7-8, with D possibly matching TRBD1 (6 bases). CDR3 length equals 13 residues. Trimming pared 7 bases from V and 6 bases from J, leaving 15 bases between. The germline gives CDR1 SGHVS, CDR2 FQNEAQ.

This clone appeared a single time. CDR3 sequence: CAIMEQTNTEAFF. The CDR3 nucleotides read TGTGCCATCATGGAACAGACCAACACTGAAGCTTTCTTT. J is TRBJ1-1 and V is TRBV10-3; D remains ambiguous. Trimming left V 7 bases short and J 2 bases short, with 11 bases between. Germline V gives CDR1 ENHRY, CDR2 SYGVKD. This CDR3 is built from 13 residues.

This clone was counted between two and nine times. The chain combines TRBV7-9 with TRBJ2-7, with D possibly TRBD1 on 5 matching bases. V lost 1 base, J lost 2 bases, and 12 bases lay in between. The CDR3 is 15 amino acids. CDR1 and CDR2 from the germline V gene are SEHNR and FQNEAQ (reference sequence). CDR3 DNA sequence: TGTGCCAGCAGCTTAGAAGGTGTCAGGGCCTACGAGCAGTACTTC. Its protein is CASSLEGVRAYEQYF.